This T cell receptor (beta chain) originates from a study of lymphopenia after photon versus proton radiotherapy. Study-level findings and limits: Under photons, naive T cells and diversity fell while effector/memory populations rose.

About this clone: The target antigen is unknown.

V was cut by 2 bases and J by 2 bases, with 5 bases left in between. Germline CDR1 and CDR2: LGHNT and FRNRAP. The CDR3 totals 13 residues. Here immunoSEQ multiplex PCR was the method, and the copy in TCRdb shows in-frame clones only, minus some. The sample lists 60,000 to 75,000 clones, more than 75% occurring once. The input for sequencing was peripheral blood, taken from a patient treated with photon-based radiotherapy. The receptor's source is a man aged 35-49 years with gastric cancer. The chain employs TRBV12-5 and TRBJ2-3, with D hard to call. The DNA of the CDR3 is TGTGCTAGTGGTTTGCCCACCACAGATACGCAGTATTTT. This encodes CASGLPTTDTQYF.